The 32 T cell receptor beta chains reported below all come from one sample, sequenced in a study of T-cell memory formation after mild COVID-19. TCRdb re-called the 5' RACE reads through MiXCR, storing one row per CDR3 protein. Among under 550,000 distinct CDR3 sequences listed, around a sixth were seen once. The source material was PBMCs or a T cell subset sorted from them (not recorded which). These receptors originate from an adult woman who had mild COVID-19 (a few samples of this study predate the infection). Cell type and time point are not known.

There are many counts of this clonotype. The chain carries TRBV23-1 and TRBJ2-7; D not certain. Being an ORF, TRBV23-1 has a function that is uncertain. The CDR3 is 12 amino acids. Trimming took 2 bases from V and 3 from J, leaving 5 bases between them. Here the CDR3 DNA reads TGCGCCAGCAGTCAACTGTACTACGAGCAGTACTTC. The encoded protein is CASSQLYYEQYF.

This clonotype came up a few times. The chain employs TRBV6-5 and TRBJ2-4, with D unclear. V lost 2 bases, J lost 5 bases, and 16 bases lay in between. This CDR3 is 16 amino acids long. Germline V CDR1 and CDR2: MNHEY, SVGAGI. The CDR3 sequence is CASSYRSPVFENIQYF. CDR3 in DNA: TGTGCCAGCAGTTACAGGTCTCCGGTTTTCGAAAACATTCAGTACTTC.

The gene calls are TRBV6-6 and TRBJ1-1; D not resolved. Trimming took 2 bases from V and 1 from J, leaving 11 bases between them. This CDR3 spans 15 amino acids. CDR1 and CDR2 (germline): MNHNY, SVGAGI (reference sequence). CDR3 nucleotides: TGTGCCAGCAGTTACCTCCCCGGACGGAACACTGAAGCTTTCTTT. Protein sequence: CASSYLPGRNTEAFF.

This clonotype was observed a few times. The genes are TRBV4-3 and TRBJ2-1; 9 bases agree with TRBD2. Germline trimming cut 2 bases from V and 6 bases from J; bases unmatched to any gene: 14. This CDR3 has 18 amino acids. CDR1 LGHNA and CDR2 YSLEER come from the germline V gene. This chain's CDR3 is CASSQLTVAGVWGNEQFF. CDR3 DNA sequence: TGCGCCAGCAGCCAACTAACCGTAGCGGGAGTATGGGGCAATGAGCAGTTCTTC.

This clonotype has a handful of counts. CDR3 nucleotides: TGCGCCAGCTCATGGACAGGTGCAGATACGCAGTATTTT. Translating it yields CASSWTGADTQYF. The rearrangement uses TRBV5-1 and TRBJ2-3, with 7 bases aligning to TRBD1. Germline trimming cut 7 bases from V and 4 bases from J; bases unmatched to any gene: 6. The germline CDR1 and CDR2 sequences are SGHRS and YFSETQ. The CDR3 is 13 residues long.

As regards this clonotype: Its ends do not fully match the called genes, so a read error is possible. The chain recombines TRBV29-1 with TRBJ2-7; D might be TRBD2 (6 bases). Per the germline V gene, CDR1 is SQVTM and CDR2 is ANQGSEA. The CDR3 is 14 residues long. The CDR3 here is CGVDPRGTNNEQYF. The CDR3 region has the DNA TGCGGCGTTGATCCCCGCGGGACGAACAACGAGCAGTACTTC.

V is TRBV29-1 and J is TRBJ2-7, with D possibly TRBD1 on 6 matching bases. Germline values: CDR1 SQVTM, CDR2 ANQGSEA. The CDR3 spans 14 residues. V was trimmed by 5 bases and J by 2 bases, leaving 16 bases between them. This chain's CDR3 is CSVSLGTPTYEQYF. The DNA for the CDR3 is TGCAGCGTTAGCCTGGGGACACCGACCTACGAGCAGTACTTC.

This clonotype was recorded at least ten times. The rearrangement links TRBV4-2 to TRBJ1-1; no firm D call. CDR3 size: 14 residues. V dropped 3 bases and J dropped 1 base, with 9 bases sitting between them. In germline, CDR1 is LGHNA, CDR2 YNFKEQ. Here the CDR3 DNA reads TGTGCCAGCAGCCACGACTCAGGGAACACTGAAGCTTTCTTT. This sequence encodes CASSHDSGNTEAFF.

This clonotype has only a few counts. The rearrangement links TRBV7-9 to TRBJ2-7, with D unresolved. The CDR3 has 14 amino acids. Germline CDR1 reads SEHNR; CDR2 reads FQNEAQ (reference sequence). Between the trimmed V and J ends, which lost 5 bases and 2 bases, there was a span of 13 bases. The CDR3 sequence is CASSPSEAAYEQYF. The CDR3 nucleotides read TGTGCCAGCAGCCCCTCTGAGGCAGCCTACGAGCAGTACTTC.

In its sample, this clonotype was seen a few times. The chain carries TRBV11-2 and TRBJ2-3; D unresolved. CDR3 length: 14 amino acids. Trimming took 4 bases from V and 2 from J, leaving 10 bases between them. The germline V gene has CDR1 SGHAT and CDR2 FQNNGV. The CDR3 DNA sequence: TGTGCCAGCAGCTCTGTCGGCCACACAGATACGCAGTATTTT. It encodes CASSSVGHTDTQYF.

This clonotype showed up just a few times. This chain joins TRBV11-3 and TRBJ1-1; 7 bases line up with TRBD1. The V segment lost 3 bases and the J segment 0 bases; nucleotides outside the gene matches: 4. The CDR3 length is 15 residues. Germline CDR1 and CDR2: SGHNT and YENEEA. The CDR3 DNA follows: TGTGCCAGCAGCTTCGGGGACAGCTTGAACACTGAAGCTTTCTTT. This codes for CASSFGDSLNTEAFF.

There are many counts of this clonotype. The chain uses TRBV7-8 and TRBJ1-5; D might be TRBD1 (6 bases). Deletions cut 2 bases from V and 1 base from J, with 9 bases between. The CDR3 has 15 residues. CDR1 and CDR2 from the germline V gene are SGHVS and FQNEAQ. The CDR3 nucleotides are TGTGCCAGCAGCTTACGCCAGGGGAGCAATCAGCCCCAGCATTTT. This gives the protein CASSLRQGSNQPQHF.

J is TRBJ2-3 and V is TRBV7-3; possible D gene TRBD2, 5 bases. The CDR3 is 14 residues long. CDR1 is SGHTA, CDR2 FQGTGA, per germline. Trimming left V 2 bases short and J 5 bases short, with 11 bases between. In nucleotides, the CDR3 is TGTGCCAGCAGCTTACTGGACCGGGGAGATACGCAGTATTTT. Its translation: CASSLLDRGDTQYF. The entire variable domain, with the rest obtained from reference TRBV7-3 and TRBJ2-3, is as follows: GAGVSQTPSNKVTEKGKYVELRCDPISGHTALYWYRQSLGQGPEFLIYFQGTGAADDSGLPNDRFFAVRPEGSVSTLKIQRTERGDSAVYLCASSLLDRGDTQYFGPGTRLTVL.

This rearrangement joins TRBV20-1 to TRBJ2-3, with 8 nucleotides matching TRBD1. V dropped 3 bases and J dropped 4; count of bases not matched to a gene: 9. In germline, CDR1 is DFQATT, CDR2 SNEGSKA (reference sequence). The CDR3 length is 15 residues. The CDR3 region has the DNA TGCAGTGCTAGCCCCCGGACAGGGTTGCCAGATACGCAGTATTTT. Amino acids: CSASPRTGLPDTQYF.

This clonotype was counted only a few times. The chain joins TRBV2 to TRBJ2-3, with 15 bases identical to TRBD2. The V segment lost 8 bases and the J segment 3 bases; nucleotides outside the gene matches: 9. The CDR3 spans 17 residues. In germline, CDR1 is SNHLY, CDR2 FYNNEI. CDR3 sequence reads: CASRRGLAGGQTDTQYF. The CDR3, as DNA: TGTGCCAGCCGACGGGGACTAGCGGGGGGTCAGACAGATACGCAGTATTTT.

This clonotype was seen only a few times. This chain uses TRBV7-8 with TRBJ1-2; no reliable D call. Germline assignment: CDR1 SGHVS and CDR2 FQNEAQ. The ends were cut back, 5 bases at V and 4 bases at J, with 23 bases in the middle. CDR3 size: 17 residues. CDR3 amino acids: CASSLEGIYAGIYGYTF. In DNA form, the CDR3 reads TGTGCCAGCAGCCTGGAAGGAATTTACGCCGGGATCTATGGCTACACCTTC.

The table lists this clonotype with a few counts. The V and J genes are TRBV21-1 and TRBJ2-7; the table's TRBD1 call for D was not verified on the DNA. TRBV21-1 is a pseudogene locus. The CDR3 extends over 17 amino acids. The CDR3 nucleotides are TGTGCCAGCAGCCCCTGTCTCGAAGACAGGCCCTCCTACGAGCAGTACTTC. Protein sequence: CASSPCLEDRPSYEQYF.

This clonotype was counted between two and nine times. The chain recombines TRBV5-1 with TRBJ2-6; no clear D gene. The CDR3 consists of 15 residues. From germline, CDR1 is SGHRS and CDR2 YFSETQ. Trimming left V 4 bases short and J 0 bases short, with 8 bases between. For the CDR3, the DNA is TGCGCCAGCAGCCTGACACTCTCTGGGGCCAACGTCCTGACTTTC. Protein sequence: CASSLTLSGANVLTF. The variable domain in full, completed from reference TRBV5-1 and TRBJ2-6, reads KAGVTQTPRYLIKTRGQQVTLSCSPISGHRSVSWYQQTPGQGLQFLFEYFSETQRNKGNFPGRFSGRQFSNSRSEMNVSTLELGDSALYLCASSLTLSGANVLTFGAGSRLTVL.

The chain couples TRBV5-4 to TRBJ2-2; either TRBD1 or TRBD2 may fit D (5 bases each). Deletions cut 4 bases from V and 7 bases from J, with 17 bases between. The CDR3 totals 15 residues. CDR1 is SGHNT and CDR2 is YYREEE in the germline V gene (reference sequence). The chain's CDR3 is CASSPRGARVGELFF. CDR3 coding DNA: TGTGCCAGCAGCCCGAGAGGGGCCCGGGTCGGGGAGCTGTTTTTT.

This rearrangement joins TRBV20-1 to TRBJ2-5; D tentatively fits TRBD1 or TRBD2 (5 bases each). The CDR3 is 14 amino acids. Germline CDR1 is DFQATT and CDR2 is SNEGSKA (reference sequence). Trimming shortened V by 5 bases and J by 2 bases, and 15 bases separated the two germline ends. CDR3 coding DNA: TGCAGTGCTGGCCGGGGCAGCTTACAAGAGACCCAGTACTTC. The encoded protein is CSAGRGSLQETQYF.

The chain uses TRBV25-1 and TRBJ1-6, with D unresolved. This CDR3 has 13 residues. Per the germline V gene, CDR1 is MGHDK and CDR2 is SYGVNS. The germline V and J ends were trimmed by 1 base and 7 bases, with 5 bases remaining between them. CDR3 nucleotide sequence: TGTGCCAGCAGTGAATCTGGGAATTCACCCCTCCACTTT. This encodes CASSESGNSPLHF.

In this sample, this clonotype turned up many times. The CDR3 bases are TGTGCCAGCAGCCAAGACATCGGGTCTTACGAGCAGTACTTC. Protein product: CASSQDIGSYEQYF. V and J are TRBV6-6 and TRBJ2-7; D not certain. Between the trimmed V and J ends, which lost 6 bases and 4 bases, there was a span of 16 bases. CDR1 is MNHNY and CDR2 is SVGAGI in the germline V gene (reference sequence). The CDR3 length is 14 residues.

The rearrangement uses TRBV20-1 and TRBJ2-1; either TRBD1 or TRBD2 may fit D (6 bases each). Trimming pared 0 bases from V and 3 bases from J, leaving 12 bases between. Germline lookup yields CDR1 DFQATT and CDR2 SNEGSKA (reference sequence). The CDR3 is 15 amino acids. Here the CDR3 DNA reads TGCAGTGCTAGAGAGGGGGGCGGGAACTACAATGAGCAGTTCTTC. Amino acid sequence: CSAREGGGNYNEQFF.

The chain carries TRBV7-8 and TRBJ1-1; weak D call: TRBD1 (5 bases). V was trimmed by 5 bases and J by 5 bases, leaving 15 bases between them. The CDR3 has 14 residues. The germline V gene encodes CDR1 SGHVS and CDR2 FQNEAQ. CDR3 DNA: TGTGCCAGCAGCATCGGGACGGTCGGTACTGAAGCTTTCTTT. Its protein is CASSIGTVGTEAFF.

This clonotype appeared a few times. This chain links TRBV30 with TRBJ2-7, with D possibly TRBD2 on 5 matching bases. CDR1 is GTSNPN and CDR2 is SVGIG in the germline V gene (reference sequence). V lost 0 bases to trimming and J lost 0 bases, with 15 bases between them. This CDR3 contains 16 residues. CDR3 residues: CAWSVGDPPSSYEQYF. In DNA, the CDR3 is TGTGCCTGGAGTGTGGGAGACCCTCCAAGCTCCTACGAGCAGTACTTC.

The V and J genes are TRBV5-5 and TRBJ2-2; no clear D gene. Germline lookup yields CDR1 SGHKS and CDR2 YYEKEE (reference sequence). This CDR3 is built from 15 residues. V lost 2 bases to trimming and J lost 4 bases, with 12 bases between them. CDR3 sequence reads: CASSFTMGSTGELFF. The CDR3 DNA follows: TGTGCCAGCAGCTTCACGATGGGGTCCACCGGGGAGCTGTTTTTT.

The genes are TRBV4-3 and TRBJ2-3, with 10 bases aligning to TRBD2. CDR1 LGHNA and CDR2 YSLEER come from the germline V gene. This CDR3 has 15 residues. V shed 1 base, J shed 5 bases, and the junction held 3 bases outside the gene matches. The CDR3 nucleotides are TGCGCCAGCAGCCAAGTCGGGACTAGCGAAGATACGCAGTATTTT. It translates to CASSQVGTSEDTQYF.

V and J are TRBV5-1 and TRBJ2-7; TRBD1 is a possible D gene (5 bases). The V end lost 0 bases, the J end lost 3 bases, and 7 bases lay between the germline ends. Looked up from germline, CDR1 is SGHRS and CDR2 is YFSETQ. This CDR3 region has 13 residues. The CDR3 is CASSLDRNYEQYF. CDR3 DNA: TGCGCCAGCAGCTTGGACAGGAACTACGAGCAGTACTTC.

This clonotype was seen a handful of times. This rearrangement joins TRBV7-8 to TRBJ1-5, with D tentatively TRBD1 (5 bases). V was shortened by 1 base and J by 4 bases, with 17 bases between the two germline ends. This CDR3 is built from 17 residues. Germline V gene sequence: CDR1 SGHVS, CDR2 FQNEAQ. CDR3 amino acids: CASSLGFGAAENQPQHF. CDR3 sequence (DNA): TGTGCCAGCAGCTTAGGTTTCGGGGCAGCGGAGAATCAGCCCCAGCATTTT.

This clonotype was counted only a few times. The chain employs TRBV20-1 and TRBJ1-4, with a tentative D call TRBD1 (6 bases). The length of the CDR3 is 12 residues. V lost 1 base and J lost 8, with 8 bases in between. CDR1 DFQATT and CDR2 SNEGSKA come from the germline V gene (reference sequence). The CDR3 loop reads CSARVTGEKLFF. The CDR3 DNA reads TGCAGTGCTAGAGTTACAGGGGAAAAACTGTTTTTT.

The chain is built from TRBV20-1 and TRBJ2-3; TRBD2 matches 8 bases. Trimming removed 2 bases from V and 2 bases from J; junction bases left unmatched: 9. Germline lookup yields CDR1 DFQATT and CDR2 SNEGSKA (reference sequence). The CDR3 sequence is 16 residues long. CDR3 loop: CSARSGGHPPTDTQYF. DNA of the CDR3: TGCAGTGCTAGAAGCGGGGGACACCCCCCCACAGATACGCAGTATTTT.

This clonotype appeared a few times. The chain is built from TRBV12-3 or TRBV12-4 and TRBJ2-1; the D gene could be TRBD1 or TRBD2 (6 bases each). Trimming shortened V by 0 bases and J by 7 bases, and 19 bases separated the two germline ends. The CDR3 is made up of 17 amino acids. CDR3 protein: CASSLAEKVQGRNEQFF. For the CDR3, the DNA is TGTGCCAGCAGTTTAGCGGAGAAGGTCCAGGGGAGGAATGAGCAGTTCTTC.